A selection of T cell receptor beta chains follows, all from one sample in a study of identical twins. TCRdb passed the 5' RACE reads through MiXCR, listing each CDR3 protein once. The sample contains around 530,000 distinct CDR3 sequences, about 15% of which appear only once. These data also formed part of another study, on yellow fever vaccine responses in identical twins.

Material: CD4+ T cells sorted from blood. These receptors were collected from a woman under 30 in good health. CDR3s include the opening cysteine and the closing phenylalanine or tryptophan. The size of a clone is reported for some rows only, either as once, few or many, or as a class for expanded clones.

CDR3 protein: CASSTGQGGSPLHF
clone size: many
V gene: TRBV6-5

CDR3 protein: CASSIQGTTEAFF
clone size: few
V gene: TRBV18

CDR3 protein: CASSLGTSGGLDTGELFF
clone size: NA
V gene: TRBV5-1

CDR3 protein: CASRPGQYNEQFF
clone size: few
V gene: TRBV12-3/TRBV12-4

CDR3 protein: CSVAGQGTEAFF
clone size: few
V gene: TRBV29-1

CDR3 protein: CASSFIGQDGTEAFF
clone size: many
V gene: TRBV5-1

CDR3 protein: CATSRDLGTGEKLFF
clone size: NA
V gene: TRBV15

CDR3 protein: CASSLEGTSGIFEQYF
clone size: few
V gene: TRBV11-2

CDR3 protein: CATSHGGAGDTDTQYF
clone size: few
V gene: TRBV24-1

CDR3 protein: CASRPDRATDTQYF
clone size: NA
V gene: TRBV6-1

CDR3 protein: CASSFLLDTQYF
clone size: NA
V gene: TRBV5-6

CDR3 protein: CSVGTSLVHEQFF
clone size: few
V gene: TRBV29-1

CDR3 protein: CASSQEAERSYNEQFF
clone size: NA
V gene: TRBV4-1

CDR3 protein: CASSLADRGGDEQFF
clone size: few
V gene: TRBV5-1

CDR3 protein: CASTPGGPRQTQYF
clone size: NA
V gene: TRBV12-3/TRBV12-4

CDR3 protein: CATSRTGGADIQYF
clone size: NA
V gene: TRBV15

CDR3 protein: CAGSQDGELFF
clone size: many
V gene: TRBV2

CDR3 protein: CASSLLGVTYNEQFF
clone size: NA
V gene: TRBV5-6

CDR3 protein: CASTEVDRAYEQYF
clone size: NA
V gene: TRBV25-1

CDR3 protein: CASSLSRGGRFPNEQFF
clone size: NA
V gene: TRBV7-6

CDR3 protein: CATSSGGQGNYGYTF
clone size: NA
V gene: TRBV24-1

CDR3 protein: CSHQAGRGETTDTQYF
clone size: NA
V gene: TRBV29-1

CDR3 protein: CSARHGGWGQPQHF
clone size: few
V gene: TRBV20-1

CDR3 protein: CASSSKWEQFF
clone size: NA
V gene: TRBV2

CDR3 protein: CASSLWPRSSYNEQFF
clone size: NA
V gene: TRBV28

CDR3 protein: CASSRSGINTGELFF
clone size: NA
V gene: TRBV6-1

CDR3 protein: CASSFTPSQPQHF
clone size: many
V gene: TRBV12-3/TRBV12-4